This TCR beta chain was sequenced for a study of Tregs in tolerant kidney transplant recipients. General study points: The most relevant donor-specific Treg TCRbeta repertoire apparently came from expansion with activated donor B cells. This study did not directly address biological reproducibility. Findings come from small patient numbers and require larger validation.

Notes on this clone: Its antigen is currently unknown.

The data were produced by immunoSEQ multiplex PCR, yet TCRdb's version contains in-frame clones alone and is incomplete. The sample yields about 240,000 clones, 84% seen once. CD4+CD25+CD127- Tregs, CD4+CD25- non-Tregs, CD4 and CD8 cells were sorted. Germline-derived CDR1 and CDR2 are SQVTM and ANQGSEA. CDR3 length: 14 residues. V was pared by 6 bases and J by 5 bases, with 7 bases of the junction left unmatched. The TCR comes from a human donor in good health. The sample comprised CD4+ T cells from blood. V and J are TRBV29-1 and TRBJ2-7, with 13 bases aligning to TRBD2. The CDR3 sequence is CSVPSGLAGDEQYF. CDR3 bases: TGCAGCGTACCTTCAGGACTAGCGGGAGACGAGCAGTACTTC.